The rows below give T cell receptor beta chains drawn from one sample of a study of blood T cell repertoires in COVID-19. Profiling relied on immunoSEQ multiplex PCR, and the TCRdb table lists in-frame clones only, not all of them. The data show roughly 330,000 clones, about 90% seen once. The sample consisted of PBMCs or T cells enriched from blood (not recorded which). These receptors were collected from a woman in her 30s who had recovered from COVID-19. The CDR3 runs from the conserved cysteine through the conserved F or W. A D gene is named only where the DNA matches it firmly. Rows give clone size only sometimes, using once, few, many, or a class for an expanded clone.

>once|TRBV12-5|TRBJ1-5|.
TGTGCTAGTGGTTACGGGGTCGGACAGCCCCAGCATTTT
CASGYGVGQPQHF
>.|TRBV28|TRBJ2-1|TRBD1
TGTGCCAGCAGTTTAAGCGGACAGGGCTACAATGAGCAGTTCTTC
CASSLSGQGYNEQFF
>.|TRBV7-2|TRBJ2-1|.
TGTGCCAGCAGAGAGGGGGTACCCTACAATGAGCAGTTCTTC
CASREGVPYNEQFF
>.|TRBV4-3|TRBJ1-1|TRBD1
TGCGCCAGCAGCGTTGCAGGGGGTAAGAACACTGAAGCTTTCTTT
CASSVAGGKNTEAFF
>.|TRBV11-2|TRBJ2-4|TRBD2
TGTGCCAGCAGCTCTAGCGGGGTCGCCAAAAACATTCAGTACTTC
CASSSSGVAKNIQYF
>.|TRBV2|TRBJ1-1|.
TGTGCCAGCAAACCCCGGGCTGAAGCTTTCTTT
CASKPRAEAFF
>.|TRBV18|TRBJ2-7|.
TGTGCCAGCTCACTCAACGGCAGGCCATTCTACGAGCAGTACTTC
CASSLNGRPFYEQYF
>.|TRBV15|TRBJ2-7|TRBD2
TGTGCCACGGGGACTAGCTCCGAGCAGTACTTC
CATGTSSEQYF
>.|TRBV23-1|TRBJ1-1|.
TGCGCCAGCAAGGAACAGGGCCCGAACACTGAAGCTTTCTTT
CASKEQGPNTEAFF
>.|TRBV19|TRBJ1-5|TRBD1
TGTGCCAGTTGGCAAGGGGGCAAGCAGCCCCAGCATTTT
CASWQGGKQPQHF
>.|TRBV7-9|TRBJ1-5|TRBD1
TGTGCCAGCAGCTCCTTAGGGGGGACAGGAACCAATCAGCCCCAGCATTTT
CASSSLGGTGTNQPQHF
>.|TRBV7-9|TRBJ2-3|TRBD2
TGTGCCAGTAAGATCGGGGGGGCCGCGAATACGCAGTATTTT
CASKIGGAANTQYF
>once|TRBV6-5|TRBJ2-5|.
TGTGCCAGCAGTAGACAGTTCCAAGAGACCCAGTACTTC
CASSRQFQETQYF
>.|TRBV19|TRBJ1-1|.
TGTGCCAGTAGGGTGAAGGGGGGGAGAGAAGAAGCTTTCTTT
CASRVKGGREEAFF
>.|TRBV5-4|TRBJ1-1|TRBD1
TGTGCCAGCAGCTTCGGACAGGGGCGTGAAGCTTTCTTT
CASSFGQGREAFF
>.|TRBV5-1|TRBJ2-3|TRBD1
TGCGCCAGCACCCTCACAGGGGAAAGGGGAGATACGCAGTATTTT
CASTLTGERGDTQYF
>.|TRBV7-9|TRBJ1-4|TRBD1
TGTGCCAGCAGCTCTCTCGGGGACAGCGTAAATGAAAAACTGTTTTTT
CASSSLGDSVNEKLFF
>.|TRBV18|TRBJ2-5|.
TGTGCCAGCTCACCATGGGGCAGCGCAGAGACCCAGTACTTC
CASSPWGSAETQYF
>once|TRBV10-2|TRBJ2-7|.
TGCGCCAGCAGTGAGACGGGCGAGCAGTACTTC
CASSETGEQYF
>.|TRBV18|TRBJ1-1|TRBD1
TGTGCCAGCTCACCTCAGACAGGGGACACTGAAGCTTTCTTT
CASSPQTGDTEAFF
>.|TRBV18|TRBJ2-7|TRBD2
TGTGCCAGCTCACTGGTAACTAGCGGGGTGAACTACGAGCAGTACTTC
CASSLVTSGVNYEQYF
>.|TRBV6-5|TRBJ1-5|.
TGTGCCAGCAGTTATGCAGGGAACGGTCAGCCCCAGCATTTT
CASSYAGNGQPQHF
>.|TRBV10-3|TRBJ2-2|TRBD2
TGTGCCATCAGGGGGGTAGCGGGGGACAGCACCGGGGAGCTGTTTTTT
CAIRGVAGDSTGELFF
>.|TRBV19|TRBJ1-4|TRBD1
TGTGCCAGTAGTTACCGGGACAGGACTTCTGCAACTAATGAAAAACTGTTTTTT
CASSYRDRTSATNEKLFF
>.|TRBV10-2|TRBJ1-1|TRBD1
TGCGCCAGCAGTGAGTCATATGGACAGGGCTGGGGCACTGAAGCTTTCTTT
CASSESYGQGWGTEAFF
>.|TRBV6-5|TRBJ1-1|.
TGTGCCAGCAGTCCGACAGGCGCGGCGAACACTGAAGCTTTCTTT
CASSPTGAANTEAFF
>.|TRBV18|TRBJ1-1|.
TGTGCCAGCTCACCACCGGGGCTGGGGCGGGGGATGAGCGACACTGAAGCTTTCTTT
CASSPPGLGRGMSDTEAFF
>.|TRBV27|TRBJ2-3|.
TGTGCCAGCAGTGATCGGGGGTTTTCAGATACGCAGTATTTT
CASSDRGFSDTQYF
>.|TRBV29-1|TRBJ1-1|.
TGCAGTGCGGGACACCCGAACACTGAAGCTTTCTTT
CSAGHPNTEAFF
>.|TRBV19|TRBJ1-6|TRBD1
TGTGCCAGTAGTTGGACAGGGGGTCGATCACCCCTCCACTTT
CASSWTGGRSPLHF
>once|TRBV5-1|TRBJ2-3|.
TGCGCCAGCAGCTCGCGTGGCACAGATACGCAGTATTTT
CASSSRGTDTQYF
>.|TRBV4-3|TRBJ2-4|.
TGCGCCAGCAGCCAAGATACTGGTTTGAACATTCAGTACTTC
CASSQDTGLNIQYF
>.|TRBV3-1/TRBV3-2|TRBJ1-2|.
TGTGCCAGCAGCCAAGCAGCGGATGGGTCCCTTGGCTACACCTTC
CASSQAADGSLGYTF
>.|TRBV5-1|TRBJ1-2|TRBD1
TGCGCCAGCAGCTTGGCAGGGGGTCCGGGTGGCTACACCTTC
CASSLAGGPGGYTF
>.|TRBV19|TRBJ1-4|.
TGTGCCAGTAGCAGACGCGGCCCAACTAATGAAAAACTGTTTTTT
CASSRRGPTNEKLFF
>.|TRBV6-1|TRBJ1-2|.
TGTGCCAGCAGTGACAGGCAGGAAGTCTATGGCTACACCTTC
CASSDRQEVYGYTF
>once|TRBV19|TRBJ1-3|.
TGTGCCAGTAGTATGGGCCAGGGAGGTGGAAACACCATATATTTT
CASSMGQGGGNTIYF
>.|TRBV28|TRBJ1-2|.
TGTGCCAGCATCTTTCGGGGGAGCGGCTACACCTTC
CASIFRGSGYTF
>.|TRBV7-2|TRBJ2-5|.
TGTGCCAGCGGAACAGGGCCGCAAGAGACCCAGTACTTC
CASGTGPQETQYF
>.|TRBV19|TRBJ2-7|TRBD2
TGTGCCAGTACTCCTCGACTTGGCGGGGGGTCCTACGAGCAGTACTTC
CASTPRLGGGSYEQYF
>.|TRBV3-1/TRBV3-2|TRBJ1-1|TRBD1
TGTGCCAGCAGCCTTGGTCAGGGGGTAGCTTTCTTT
CASSLGQGVAFF
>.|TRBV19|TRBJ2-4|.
TGTGCCAGTAGTATCGGCAGGGGAGACATTCAGTACTTC
CASSIGRGDIQYF
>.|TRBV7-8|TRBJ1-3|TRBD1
TGTGCCAGCAGCTTAGCACAGGGGGACACCATATATTTT
CASSLAQGDTIYF
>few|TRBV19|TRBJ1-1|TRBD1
TGTGCCAGTAGTATTCAGGGGGCGACTGAAGCTTTCTTT
CASSIQGATEAFF
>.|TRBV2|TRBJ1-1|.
TGTGCCAGCAGACTTACAGGGAGGAACACTGAAGCTTTCTTT
CASRLTGRNTEAFF
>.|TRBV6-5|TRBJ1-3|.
TGTGCCAGCAGTTCCATCCAGGGGCCCGGAAACACCATATATTTT
CASSSIQGPGNTIYF
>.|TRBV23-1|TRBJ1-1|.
TGCGCCAGCACCCAGGGGTGGGGATCTGAAGCTTTCTTT
CASTQGWGSEAFF
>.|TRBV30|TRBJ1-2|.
TGTGCCTGGAGTGCGCTTCGGGGCTACACCTTC
CAWSALRGYTF
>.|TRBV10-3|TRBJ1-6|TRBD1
TGTGCCATCAGTGAGTACGCGGGTCGGGACAGCTCCTATAATTCACCCCTCCACTTT
CAISEYAGRDSSYNSPLHF
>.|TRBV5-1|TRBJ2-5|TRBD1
TGCGCCAGCCAAGTATCAACAGGGGGCGGCGAGACCCAGTACTTC
CASQVSTGGGETQYF
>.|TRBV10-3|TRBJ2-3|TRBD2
TGTGCCATCCGGACTAGCGGGGGCCGCACAGATACGCAGTATTTT
CAIRTSGGRTDTQYF
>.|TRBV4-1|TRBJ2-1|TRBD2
TGCGCCGTGAGCGGGGGGGCCAGGAATGAGCAGTTCTTC
CAVSGGARNEQFF
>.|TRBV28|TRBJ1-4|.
TGTGCCAGCAGTTCCCCCGGGGTGGGGGAAAAACTGTTTTTT
CASSSPGVGEKLFF
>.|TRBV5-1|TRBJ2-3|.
TGCGCCAGCAGCCCCCCCCCTGCGGGGAGAGATACGCAGTATTTT
CASSPPPAGRDTQYF
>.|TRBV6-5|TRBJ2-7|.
TGTGCCAGCAGTTACTCGGGGCAGGGCTACGAGCAGTACTTC
CASSYSGQGYEQYF
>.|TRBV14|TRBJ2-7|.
TGTGCCAGCAGCCAAGGAGACTACGAGCAGTACTTC
CASSQGDYEQYF
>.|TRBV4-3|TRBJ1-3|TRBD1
TGCGCCAGCAGCCTGTCCGGGACAGGGGGCCCATCTGGAAACACCATATATTTT
CASSLSGTGGPSGNTIYF
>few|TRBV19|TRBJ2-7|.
TGTGCCAGTAGTATTGGGGGCAGCTCCTACGAGCAGTACTTC
CASSIGGSSYEQYF